These 3 T cell receptor beta chains originate from one sample sequenced in a study of OX40 agonist ivuxolimab in advanced cancers. Profiled with immunoSEQ multiplex PCR; TCRdb holds only in-frame clones, not every one. This sample has roughly 60,000 clones, with 70% to 90% found just once. The sample in question was CD4+ or CD8+ T cells sorted from blood, obtained in a trial of the OX40 agonist ivuxolimab. These TCRs come from an adult with an advanced solid tumor such as melanoma, head and neck, liver or kidney cancer.

As DNA, the CDR3 is TGTGCCAGTACTCAACACCGTAACTCTGGAAACACCATATATTTT. Translation gives CASTQHRNSGNTIYF. The J gene is TRBJ1-3, the V gene TRBV19; no clear D. Trimming shortened V by 7 bases and J by 0 bases, and 13 bases separated the two germline ends. The CDR3 length is 15 residues. Germline CDR1 and CDR2: LNHDA and SQIVND (reference sequence).

J is TRBJ2-7 and V is TRBV27; TRBD1 matches at 10 bases. Trimming removed 6 bases from V and 8 bases from J; junction bases left unmatched: 10. The CDR3 covers 14 residues. In germline, CDR1 is MNHEY, CDR2 SMNVEV (reference sequence). In nucleotides, the CDR3 is TGTGCCAGCAGACTACGGGACAGGGGATTGAAGCAGTACTTC. Residues: CASRLRDRGLKQYF.

The V call is TRBV6-1, the J call TRBJ2-7, with D perhaps TRBD2 (6 bases). The V and J ends lost 0 bases and 2 bases respectively, with 8 bases between them. The CDR3 is 14 amino acids. Germline V gene sequence: CDR1 MNHNS, CDR2 SASEGT. CDR3 protein: CASSEAAGTYEQYF. The DNA for the CDR3 is TGTGCCAGCAGTGAAGCAGCGGGTACCTACGAGCAGTACTTC.